This passage covers 13 T cell receptor beta chains from one sample sequenced in a study of T cell clonality in common variable immunodeficiency. Assay: immunoSEQ multiplex PCR; the TCRdb copy retains only in-frame clones and omits some. This sample comprises more than 30,000 clones, none seen once only. What was sequenced was peripheral blood mononuclear cells. These receptors all stem from a person aged 18 to 75 in good health.

This clone was detected a few times. Read coverage stops 3 residues before the CDR3 terminus; the germline J gene supplies the remainder. The V gene is TRBV6-1, the J gene TRBJ1-2, with D unresolved. The CDR3 covers 16 residues. The V gene's germline CDR1 is MNHNS and CDR2 SASEGT. The CDR3 protein is CASSEEVGYGYNDYTF. CDR3 DNA, as far as it was read: TGTGCCAGCAGTGAAGAAGTAGGGTACGGCTACAATGAC.

This clone was detected ten times or more. The CDR3 is CASKTDLGETQYF. Partial CDR3 DNA: TGTGCCAGCAAGACAGATTTGGGGGAGACC. V usage is TRBV10-3 and J usage is TRBJ2-5, with TRBD1 as a possible D gene (5 bases). The CDR3 end falls 3 residues outside the read, so it is completed with the germline J gene. Between the trimmed V and J ends, which lost 10 bases and 5 bases, there was a span of 17 bases. Germline CDR1 and CDR2: ENHRY and SYGVKD. The CDR3 runs 13 residues.

There are a few counts of this clone. The covered CDR3 bases are TGTGCCAGCAGCCGGACAGGAATTGCCTCACCC. Its protein product is CASSRTGIASP. The whole CDR3 is CASSRTGIASPLHF. V gene TRBV5-6 combines with J gene TRBJ1-6; TRBD1 agrees at 7 bases. The read is 3 residues too short to cover the CDR3 end, so that end is filled in from the germline J gene. CDR3 length: 14 residues. The trim removed 4 bases at V and 10 bases at J, leaving 8 bases unmatched. The germline CDR1 and CDR2 sequences are SGHDT and YYEEEE. Using reference TRBV5-6 and TRBJ1-6 for the parts outside the CDR3, the full variable domain is DAGVTQSPTHLIKTRGQQVTLRCSPKSGHDTVSWYQQALGQGPQFIFQYYEEEERQRGNFPDRFSGHQFPNYSSELNVNALLLGDSALYLCASSRTGIASPLHFGNGTRLTVT.

This clone was seen at least ten times. Coverage ceases 3 residues before the CDR3 finishes, and the germline J gene fills in the end. The V and J genes are TRBV12-5 and TRBJ1-6, with D maybe TRBD1 (6 bases). V dropped 6 bases and J dropped 8 bases, with 23 bases sitting between them. This CDR3 contains 17 residues. Germline values: CDR1 LGHNT, CDR2 FRNRAP. The CDR3 sequence: CASGPPVTGRWDSPLHF. The sequenced part of the CDR3 DNA is TGTGCTAGTGGCCCACCTGTGACAGGACGGTGGGATTCACCC.

In its sample, this clone was seen many times. The read finishes 3 residues shy of the CDR3 end, and the germline J gene is used to complete it. The V gene is TRBV5-1, the J gene TRBJ2-1; D might be TRBD1 (5 bases). Germline V lookup: CDR1 SGHRS, CDR2 YFSETQ. Trimming took off 3 bases at V and 4 bases at J, with 11 bases between the two ends. The CDR3 has 14 amino acids. CDR3 bases read: TGCGCCAGCAGCTCCCAGGGTTCTTACAATGAG. This encodes CASSSQGSYNE. The entire CDR3 sequence reads CASSSQGSYNEQFF.

Points on this clone: The missing CDR3 end, 3 residues past where the read stops, is filled in from the germline J gene. The chain carries TRBV2 and TRBJ2-1, with 7 positions matching TRBD1. With 8 bases clipped from V and 4 bases from J, the junction kept 11 bases outside the gene matches. The V gene's germline CDR1 is SNHLY and CDR2 FYNNEI. The CDR3 runs to 15 residues. Incomplete CDR3 DNA: TGTGCCAGCCGGGACAGACTCGATGGGTACAATGAG. Its protein is CASRDRLDGYNE. The CDR3 as a whole reads CASRDRLDGYNEQFF.

Regarding this clone: Read coverage stops 3 residues before the CDR3 terminus; the germline J gene supplies the remainder. The chain joins TRBV30 to TRBJ2-2; 8 bases are a match to TRBD1. The length of the CDR3 is 16 residues. Germline CDR1 GTSNPN, CDR2 SVGIG (reference sequence). Partial CDR3 DNA: TGTGCCTGGAGCGACCTGACAGGGGCGACTAATGAAAAG. Translating it yields CAWSDLTGATNEK. The CDR3 as a whole reads CAWSDLTGATNEKLFF. Full variable domain (remainder filled in from reference TRBV30 and TRBJ2-2): SQTIHQWPATLVQPVGSPLSLECTVEGTSNPNLYWYRQAAGRGLQLLFYSVGIGQISSEVPQNLSASRPQDRQFILSSKKLLLSDSGFYLCAWSDLTGATNEKLFFGEGSRLTVL.

A remark on this clone: The read ends 3 residues before the CDR3 terminus; that terminus is restored from the germline J gene. This chain uses TRBV16 with TRBJ1-1; D might be TRBD1 (5 bases). Germline V gives CDR1 KGHSY, CDR2 FQNENV. V shed 10 bases and J shed 1 base, with 19 bases lying between them. The CDR3 contains 15 residues. CDR3 sequence reads: CATRPGVGGNTEAFF. Incomplete CDR3 DNA: TGTGCCACCCGCCCGGGGGTCGGGGGGAACACTGAA.

Many counts were recorded for this clone. A read error may produce the germline difference seen at one junction end. The read ends 3 residues before the CDR3 terminus; that terminus is restored from the germline J gene. The rearrangement links TRBV7-7 to TRBJ1-2; D unclear. This CDR3 has 13 residues. Germline V gene data show CDR1 as SSHAT and CDR2 as FNYEAQ (reference sequence). The CDR3 bases that were read are TGTGCTAGCAGTCCCGTTCAGGACTATGGC. It encodes CASSPVQDYG. The full CDR3 is CASSPVQDYGYTF.

This clone was seen a handful of times. The CDR3 end falls 3 residues outside the read, so it is completed with the germline J gene. The chain employs TRBV7-2 and TRBJ2-3; 7 nucleotides line up with TRBD1. Germline CDR1 SGHTA, CDR2 FQGNSA. V was clipped by 6 bases and J by 4 bases; unmatched bases: 10. This CDR3 has 15 amino acids. Incomplete CDR3 DNA: TGTGCCAGCAGTAAGGGGGCCGCGGGCTCAGATACG. The encoded protein is CASSKGAAGSDT. From start to end, the CDR3 is CASSKGAAGSDTQYF.

This clone has only a few counts. The CDR3 is cut off 3 residues early in the read; its end comes from the germline J gene. This chain joins TRBV20-1 and TRBJ2-1; no clear D. CDR3 length: 11 amino acids. Trimming left V 6 bases short and J 6 bases short, with 9 bases between. The germline gives CDR1 DFQATT, CDR2 SNEGSKA (reference sequence). CDR3 in amino acids: CSAPLSNEQFF. CDR3 bases read: TGCAGTGCCCCTCTTTCCAATGAG.

This clone was seen at least ten times. The missing CDR3 end, 3 residues past where the read stops, is filled in from the germline J gene. The chain links TRBV20-1 to TRBJ2-3, with 16 bases identical to TRBD2. Germline assignment: CDR1 DFQATT and CDR2 SNEGSKA (reference sequence). CDR3 length: 15 amino acids. The junction had 1 base not matched to a gene; V was cut back by 4 bases and J by 3 bases. The CDR3 is CSATGLAGGTDTQYF. The CDR3 DNA, read in part, is TGCAGTGCTACGGGACTAGCGGGAGGGACAGATACG.

This clone was recorded many times. The CDR3 is cut off 3 residues early in the read; its end comes from the germline J gene. J is TRBJ2-3 and V is TRBV7-6; TRBD2 aligns across 7 bases. V shed 5 bases, J shed 3 bases, and the junction held 5 bases outside the gene matches. The germline CDR1 and CDR2 sequences are SGHVS and FNYEAQ. The CDR3 has 14 residues. CDR3 loop: CASSQGLSTDTQYF. The sequenced part of the CDR3 DNA is TGTGCCAGCAGCCAGGGACTATCGACAGATACG.